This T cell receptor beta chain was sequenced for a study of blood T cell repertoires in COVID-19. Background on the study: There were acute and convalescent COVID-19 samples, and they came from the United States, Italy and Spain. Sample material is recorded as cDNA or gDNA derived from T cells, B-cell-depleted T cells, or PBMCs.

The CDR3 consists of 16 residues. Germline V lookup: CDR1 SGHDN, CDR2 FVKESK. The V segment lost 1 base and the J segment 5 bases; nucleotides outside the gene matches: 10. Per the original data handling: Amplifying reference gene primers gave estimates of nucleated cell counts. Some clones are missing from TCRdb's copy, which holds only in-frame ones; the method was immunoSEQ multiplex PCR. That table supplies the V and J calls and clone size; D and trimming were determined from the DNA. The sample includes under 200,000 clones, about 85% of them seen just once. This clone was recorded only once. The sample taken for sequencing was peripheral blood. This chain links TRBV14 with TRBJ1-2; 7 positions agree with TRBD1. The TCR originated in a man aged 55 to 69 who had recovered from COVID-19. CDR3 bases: TGTGCCAGCAGCCAAGCCCTCTCGACAGGGATGTATGGCTACACCTTC. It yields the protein CASSQALSTGMYGYTF.